These 22 T cell receptor beta chains originate from one sample sequenced in a study of technical replicates of blood from a few donors. Data came from immunoSEQ multiplex PCR; TCRdb stores just in-frame clones and leaves some out. The sample comprises fewer than 100,000 clones, roughly 90% of which are singletons, and 0.35% to 0.5% rests with the top ten. Sequenced: T cells isolated from PBMCs. All receptors derive from a human donor in good health.

This clone has just one count. This chain connects TRBV10-3 to TRBJ1-5; D call uncertain. CDR3 size: 12 residues. In germline, CDR1 is ENHRY, CDR2 SYGVKD. Between the trimmed V and J ends, which lost 7 bases and 2 bases, there was a span of 6 bases. CDR3 DNA sequence: TGTGCCATCAAGGAGGGCAATCAGCCCCAGCATTTT. This encodes CAIKEGNQPQHF.

This clone was seen only once. This chain joins TRBV10-3 and TRBJ2-1; TRBD2 agrees at 8 bases. Germline V gives CDR1 ENHRY, CDR2 SYGVKD. This CDR3 has 16 amino acids. The ends lost 8 bases at V and 2 bases at J; junction bases unmatched: 11. This chain's CDR3 is CAIGGSSGRAYNEQFF. CDR3 coding DNA: TGTGCCATCGGGGGATCTAGCGGGCGAGCCTACAATGAGCAGTTCTTC.

This chain connects TRBV7-9 to TRBJ1-2, with TRBD1 matching over 7 bases. The CDR3 has 15 residues. The germline CDR1 and CDR2 sequences are SEHNR and FQNEAQ (reference sequence). V trimming: 3 bases; J trimming: 8 bases; junction bases outside the gene matches: 12. CDR3 coding DNA: TGTGCCAGCAGCTTGGGACAGTACTCTATGGAAGGCTACACCTTC. Amino acids: CASSLGQYSMEGYTF.

In its sample, this clone was seen once. This chain connects TRBV19 to TRBJ2-3; 10 positions agree with TRBD2. The ends lost 3 bases at V and 5 bases at J; junction bases unmatched: 5. Per the germline V gene, CDR1 is LNHDA and CDR2 is SQIVND (reference sequence). This CDR3 is 15 amino acids long. This CDR3 is CASSIRAGGVDTQYF. The CDR3 DNA reads TGTGCCAGTAGTATCCGAGCGGGAGGGGTAGATACGCAGTATTTT. The full variable domain, completed using reference TRBV19 and TRBJ2-3, is DGGITQSPKYLFRKEGQNVTLSCEQNLNHDAMYWYRQDPGQGLRLIYYSQIVNDFQKGDIAEGYSVSREKKESFPLTVTSAQKNPTAFYLCASSIRAGGVDTQYFGPGTRLTVL.

This chain connects TRBV7-2 to TRBJ2-3; D is uncertain. The CDR3 runs to 15 residues. Trimming removed 2 bases from V and 5 bases from J, with 14 bases in between. Germline CDR1 SGHTA, CDR2 FQGNSA. CDR3 sequence reads: CASSLLGVTRDTQYF. CDR3 nucleotide sequence: TGTGCCAGCAGCTTACTTGGAGTTACAAGAGATACGCAGTATTTT.

A single count supports this clone. The J gene is TRBJ2-1, the V gene TRBV29-1, with D possibly being TRBD1 (5 bases). This CDR3 is 15 amino acids long. The V end was cut by 5 bases, the J end by 6 bases, with 20 bases between. Germline lookup yields CDR1 SQVTM and CDR2 ANQGSEA. CDR3 sequence (DNA): TGCAGCGTTTTTCCAAAGCAGGGCTCTTTCAATGAGCAGTTCTTC. As protein: CSVFPKQGSFNEQFF.

The chain has TRBV9 and TRBJ2-2; 10 nucleotides match TRBD2. Per the germline V gene, CDR1 is SGDLS and CDR2 is YYNGEE. V shed 2 bases, J shed 4 bases, and the junction held 5 bases outside the gene matches. The CDR3 contains 16 residues. CDR3 bases: TGTGCCAGCAGCGTCCCGATAGCGGGAGGCACCGGGGAGCTGTTTTTT. Its protein is CASSVPIAGGTGELFF.

The chain links TRBV28 to TRBJ1-5; 10 nucleotides align to TRBD1. The CDR3 runs 14 residues. V shed 6 bases and J 4 bases; nucleotides not matched to a gene: 3. Germline CDR1 MDHEN, CDR2 SYDVKM. The CDR3 loop reads CASSPDRGNQPQHF. The CDR3 DNA reads TGTGCCAGCAGCCCGGACAGGGGGAATCAGCCCCAGCATTTT.

The table lists this clone with a count of one. This sequence joins TRBV5-4 and TRBJ2-5, with TRBD2 matching 8 bases. The CDR3 has 15 residues. V was clipped by 2 bases and J by 1 base; unmatched bases: 4. Germline V gene data show CDR1 as SGHNT and CDR2 as YYREEE (reference sequence). Here the CDR3 reads CASSLAGVRQETQYF. DNA for the CDR3: TGTGCCAGCAGCTTAGCGGGAGTTCGCCAAGAGACCCAGTACTTC.

This clone was seen a handful of times. The genes are TRBV4-3 and TRBJ1-1; D is ambiguous. V was clipped by 0 bases and J by 7 bases, with 15 bases between them. The CDR3 spans 15 residues. CDR1 and CDR2 from the germline V gene are LGHNA and YSLEER. Here the CDR3 DNA reads TGCGCCAGCAGCCAAGAGGTCGAGGAAGCGTTTGAAGCTTTCTTT. Its protein is CASSQEVEEAFEAFF.

The chain has TRBV7-8 and TRBJ2-2; no firm D call. Trimming left V 5 bases short and J 7 bases short, with 17 bases between. The CDR3 spans 15 residues. Germline loops: CDR1 SGHVS, CDR2 FQNEAQ. CDR3 nucleotide sequence: TGTGCCAGCAGCGAGAAGGCAGGATATGGCGGGGAGCTGTTTTTT. It is translated as CASSEKAGYGGELFF.

The sample holds one count of this clone. CDR3 sequence: CASSYVRSYEAFF. The CDR3 DNA reads as TGTGCCAGCAGTTACGTAAGAAGCTATGAAGCTTTCTTT. The chain combines TRBV6-5 with TRBJ1-1; D remains ambiguous. Trimming removed 2 bases from V and 7 bases from J, with 11 bases in between. This CDR3 is 13 amino acids long. The germline CDR1 and CDR2 sequences are MNHEY and SVGAGI.

This chain joins TRBV12-5 and TRBJ2-1, with TRBD2 identical over 7 bases. The J segment lost 0 bases and the V segment lost 2 bases, leaving 7 bases of the junction unmatched. Germline V lookup: CDR1 LGHNT, CDR2 FRNRAP. The CDR3 is made up of 17 amino acids. CDR3 in amino acids: CASGLRIAGSSYNEQFF. The CDR3 nucleotides are TGTGCTAGTGGTTTGCGGATAGCGGGCAGCTCCTACAATGAGCAGTTCTTC.

The genes are TRBV30 and TRBJ2-3; 7 positions match TRBD1. Germline V CDR1 and CDR2: GTSNPN, SVGIG (reference sequence). V dropped 0 bases and J dropped 3; count of bases not matched to a gene: 6. CDR3 length: 15 residues. The CDR3 sequence is CAWSVDRMGTDTQYF. The CDR3 DNA follows: TGTGCCTGGAGTGTGGACAGGATGGGTACAGATACGCAGTATTTT.

The rearrangement links TRBV7-6 to TRBJ2-5, with TRBD1 matching 11 bases. With V trimmed by 5 bases and J by 4 bases, 6 bases remained unmatched. CDR3 length equals 15 residues. CDR1 is SGHVS, CDR2 FNYEAQ, per germline. CDR3 sequence: CASSHTGTGGETQYF. Written as DNA, the CDR3 is TGTGCCAGCAGCCACACCGGGACAGGGGGAGAGACCCAGTACTTC. The variable domain in full, completed from reference TRBV7-6 and TRBJ2-5, reads GAGVSQSPRYKVTKRGQDVALRCDPISGHVSLYWYRQALGQGPEFLTYFNYEAQQDKSGLPNDRFSAERPEGSISTLTIQRTEQRDSAMYRCASSHTGTGGETQYFGPGTRLLVL.

This chain links TRBV5-1 with TRBJ2-7; 9 nucleotides match TRBD1. The CDR3 totals 15 residues. V was clipped by 0 bases and J by 6 bases; unmatched bases: 7. Germline V CDR1 and CDR2: SGHRS, YFSETQ. The CDR3 bases are TGCGCCAGCAGCTTGGCAGGGACAGGGAGCGGCGAGCAGTACTTC. It yields the protein CASSLAGTGSGEQYF.

The J gene is TRBJ1-1, the V gene TRBV7-9; no definite D call. Germline lookup yields CDR1 SEHNR and CDR2 FQNEAQ (reference sequence). Trimming cost V 3 bases and J 5 bases, with 13 bases left between them. The CDR3 has 14 amino acids. The CDR3 spells CASSFTIDGTEAFF. DNA of the CDR3: TGTGCCAGCAGCTTTACCATTGACGGGACTGAAGCTTTCTTT.

This chain connects TRBV30 to TRBJ1-1; 7 bases fit TRBD1. Trimming cost V 4 bases and J 4 bases; bases outside gene matches: 6. Germline loops: CDR1 GTSNPN, CDR2 SVGIG (reference sequence). The CDR3 is made up of 13 amino acids. CDR3 protein: CAWTRDSSTEAFF. Written as DNA, the CDR3 is TGTGCCTGGACCAGGGACAGCTCCACTGAAGCTTTCTTT. Based on the CDR3 plus reference TRBV30 and TRBJ1-1, the full variable domain is SQTIHQWPATLVQPVGSPLSLECTVEGTSNPNLYWYRQAAGRGLQLLFYSVGIGQISSEVPQNLSASRPQDRQFILSSKKLLLSDSGFYLCAWTRDSSTEAFFGQGTRLTVV.

This sequence joins TRBV7-3 and TRBJ2-3; no clear D gene. Germline values: CDR1 SGHTA, CDR2 FQGTGA. This CDR3 has 14 residues. V lost 2 bases, J lost 1 base, and 7 bases lay in between. The CDR3 is CASSLAEGTDTQYF. The CDR3 DNA is TGTGCCAGCAGCTTAGCGGAAGGCACAGATACGCAGTATTTT.

The chain links TRBV30 to TRBJ1-1; no reliable D call. CDR1 and CDR2 (germline): GTSNPN, SVGIG (reference sequence). The length of the CDR3 is 13 residues. V was cut by 0 bases and J by 0 bases, with 5 bases left in between. The DNA of the CDR3 is TGTGCCTGGAGTGTACATGTGAACACTGAAGCTTTCTTT. It is translated as CAWSVHVNTEAFF.

The chain links TRBV5-5 to TRBJ1-2; no firm D call. The V end lost 4 bases, the J end lost 1 base, and 14 bases lay between the germline ends. The CDR3 spans 15 residues. Germline V lookup: CDR1 SGHKS, CDR2 YYEKEE (reference sequence). The DNA for the CDR3 is TGTGCCAGCAGCCCCCTCGGTTTTTATAACTATGGCTACACCTTC. This codes for CASSPLGFYNYGYTF.

The V gene is TRBV5-1, the J gene TRBJ2-5; perhaps TRBD2 as D (6 bases). CDR3 length: 13 amino acids. Germline lookup yields CDR1 SGHRS and CDR2 YFSETQ. Trimming cost V 5 bases and J 5 bases, with 13 bases left between them. For the CDR3, the DNA is TGCGCCAGCAGTAGCGGTCGTTGGGAGACCCAGTACTTC. Its translation is CASSSGRWETQYF. The complete variable domain, with remaining parts taken from reference TRBV5-1 and TRBJ2-5, reads KAGVTQTPRYLIKTRGQQVTLSCSPISGHRSVSWYQQTPGQGLQFLFEYFSETQRNKGNFPGRFSGRQFSNSRSEMNVSTLELGDSALYLCASSSGRWETQYFGPGTRLLVL.